Given below is one T cell receptor (beta chain) in context. The antigen it binds to is not known. The sample holds no much larger clone one base away, and base qualities are not on file. The sample is drawn from a study of blood T cell repertoires in COVID-19 (TCRdb year 2020). About the full investigation: Collaborator samples came from the United States, Italy and Spain and covered acute and convalescent phases of COVID-19. The prospective study material was composed of cDNA or gDNA derived from T cells, B-cell-depleted T cells, or PBMCs. Subjects who had been exposed to COVID-19, were actively infected with it, or had recovered from it provided the deeply sampled blood TCRbeta repertoires that made up the dataset. A freely available public database, intended as a resource for researchers studying the immune response to SARS-CoV-2, is where the repertoires were released. Samples came from the ongoing ImmuneRACE study (first 160 participants) plus 1,254 subjects from 6 global collaborators. Sample metadata almost always included a de-identified subject ID, COVID-19 status, age in years and sex. Where available, HLA class I and class II types were taken from metadata supplied by the sample provider and were not determined by assay-based typing.

Overall study results and their limits: Clinical and demographic metadata were provided uncurated, with the amount varying by source and participant.

Participants in the prospective study were enrolled through a virtual design, were aged roughly 18 to 90 years, and lived in roughly 24 United States geographic areas. In the prospective study, cohorts were assigned on the basis of participant-reported clinical history obtained from a screening survey and a study questionnaire. Recovered participants in ImmuneRACE Cohort 3 were defined by two consecutive negative NP/OP PCR tests, clearance by a healthcare professional, or resolution of symptoms. Mobile phlebotomists in the prospective study collected whole blood, serum and a nasopharyngeal or oropharyngeal swab from every participant. Participants in the prospective study had the option to provide additional blood draws and questionnaires over a 2-month period. Prospective study blood samples were shipped either frozen or at room temperature before DNA extraction. TCRbeta CDR3 regions were amplified from genomic DNA using the immunoSEQ Assay, a bias-controlled multiplex PCR. As for the original processing: The number of nucleated cells in each sample was estimated by amplification of reference gene primers within the assay. To quantify the absolute abundance of each unique TCRbeta CDR3 rearrangement, sequence reads were collapsed and filtered. For each sample, productive Simpson clonality was calculated as the square root of Simpson's diversity index over productive rearrangements. In TCRdb, the immuneACCESS table is reduced to in-frame sequences with V and J assigned. These tables do not hold every clone; where another copy was compared, an unresolved V gene accounts for under half, and the others remain unexplained. V and J calls and clone size come straight from that table; D and trimming were deduced from the DNA. Across this sample there are a few hundred thousand clones, with more than 80% seen only once. The biggest ten clones account for 2% to 3% of the sample.

This TCR derives from a woman aged 18-29 years who had recovered from COVID-19. Material: PBMCs or T cells enriched from blood (not recorded which).

The base sequence is TGTGCCAGCTCAGGAAGGGACACCGTCCCAATTCAGGAGCTCCACTTT. It encodes CASSGRDTVPIQELHF. The rearrangement joined TRBV18 to TRBJ1-6; TRBD1 is a weak D gene call, 6 bases matching. Trimming at the junction amounts to 5 bases on V and 16 bases on J, and the germline ends lie 27 bases apart. Looking up the germline V gene yields CDR1 KGHSH and CDR2 LQKENI. The CDR3 contains 16 residues, cysteine and phenylalanine counted. Only the CDR3 portion is preserved as DNA: 48 bases, with reading frame beginning at the first base.